The TCR beta chain under discussion was sequenced for a study of CXCR3-negative and CXCR3-positive naive CD8 T cells. Study at large: Each library held about 1.5 +/- 0.3 million TRB reads, approximately 130 million in total. General observations from the study: Memory cells differed in TRBV-TRBJ usage, but naive CXCR3-negative and CXCR3-positive cells had similar usage. Hydrophobicity of TRB CDR3s was greater in CXCR3-positive naive cells than in CXCR3-negative naive cells. Naive subsets were similarly diverse, while memory CD8+ repertoires were much less diverse.

The germline CDR1 and CDR2 sequences are DFQATT and SNEGSKA (reference sequence). CDR3 length: 16 amino acids. Note on this clonotype: Its target is unknown.

Preparation of TRB cDNA libraries relied on 5' RACE carrying UMI labels. Following a re-call of the 5' RACE reads, TCRdb has one entry per CDR3 protein and lacks DNA. Its table records tens of thousands of distinct CDR3 sequences. Naive CD8+ T cells showed CD45RO-CCR7+CD27+CD95-. This TCR was sampled from a human donor in good health. Some clones in this sample may be carry-over from other donors' samples. V and J are TRBV20-1 and TRBJ2-3; the TCRdb D gene call, TRBD1, has no DNA to confirm it. The sequencing input was naive CXCR3+ CD8+ T cells from blood. Specified subset: CD45RO-CCR7+CD27+CD95- naive CD8+ T cells expressing CXCR3 (TNR3+). CDR3 in amino acids: CSLRPPRGSSTDTQYF.